The next 4 T cell receptor beta chains were all read from a single sample in a study of T cell responses to AZD1222 COVID-19 vaccine. The assay was immunoSEQ multiplex PCR, and TCRdb's table has in-frame clones only and misses some. The sample has around 100,000 clones, about four fifths seen once. Here the sequenced sample was peripheral blood, taken on day 0 of AZD1222 vaccination. These receptors were obtained from an adult in good health.

This clone was seen just once. V and J are TRBV28 and TRBJ2-2; D is possibly TRBD2 (6 bases). Germline CDR1 is MDHEN and CDR2 is SYDVKM. V was trimmed by 6 bases and J by 2 bases, leaving 13 bases between them. CDR3 length equals 15 residues. DNA for the CDR3: TGTGCCAGCAGCCCGCCGGGACTTAACACCGGGGAGCTGTTTTTT. It specifies CASSPPGLNTGELFF.

The V gene is TRBV19, the J gene TRBJ1-5; 7 nucleotides align to TRBD1. V lost 9 bases and J lost 10; bases outside the gene matches: 15. The V gene's germline CDR1 is LNHDA and CDR2 SQIVND (reference sequence). CDR3 length equals 14 residues. The CDR3 sequence is CASRSGPRDSPQHF. DNA for the CDR3: TGTGCCAGCCGATCCGGGCCAAGGGACAGCCCCCAGCATTTT.

The V and J genes are TRBV10-3 and TRBJ2-7; 9 bases map to TRBD1. Per the germline V gene, CDR1 is ENHRY and CDR2 is SYGVKD. With 2 bases clipped from V and 1 base from J, the junction kept 9 bases outside the gene matches. The CDR3 is 17 residues long. The CDR3 spells CAISERLSGTGSYEQYF. CDR3 DNA: TGTGCCATCAGTGAGCGCCTATCCGGGACAGGGTCCTACGAGCAGTACTTC.

With respect to this clone: The sample has other DNA sequences that encode this CDR3 too. The rearrangement joins TRBV3-1 (or the pseudogene TRBV3-2) to TRBJ1-5, with D uncertain. Deletions cut 1 base from V and 2 bases from J, with 3 bases between. CDR1 LGHDT and CDR2 YNNKEL come from the germline V gene (reference sequence). The CDR3 contains 13 residues. The CDR3 region has the DNA TGTGCCAGCAGCCAAGGGGGCAATCAGCCCCAGCATTTT. Its protein product is CASSQGGNQPQHF.